The sequence of this T cell receptor beta chain was determined in a study of shared clonotypes between healthy human individuals. Overall study findings and caveats: Clonotypes that were shared across four donors made up around 5% of naive CD4 clonotypes. Among donors, the sharing of clonotypes was expected to be influenced by sequencing depth. The study generally estimated greater richness for naive than memory subsets.

Profiled with immunoSEQ multiplex PCR; TCRdb holds only in-frame clones, not every one. The sample includes about 710,000 clones, around 77% of them seen just once. CD45RA+ naive and CD45RA-negative memory subsets were separated from CD4+ cells. V dropped 3 bases and J dropped 4 bases, with 14 bases sitting between them. This CDR3 spans 15 amino acids. CDR1 and CDR2 (germline): LNHNV, YYDKDF (reference sequence). In regard to this clone: Its antigen remains unidentified.

The sequencing input was memory CD4+ T cells sorted from blood. Subset: CD45RA-negative fraction. The receptor was derived from a woman aged 25 to 45 in good health. The chain carries TRBV15 and TRBJ2-3, with D possibly TRBD1 on 6 matching bases. The CDR3 region has the DNA TGTGCCACCAGCAGCCTACTAGACAGGCCAGATACGCAGTATTTT. Its translation is CATSSLLDRPDTQYF. The variable domain in full, with the rest retrieved from reference TRBV15 and TRBJ2-3, is DAMVIQNPRYQVTQFGKPVTLSCSQTLNHNVMYWYQQKSSQAPKLLFHYYDKDFNNEADTPDNFQSRRPNTSFCFLDIRSPGLGDTAMYLCATSSLLDRPDTQYFGPGTRLTVL.